This T cell receptor beta chain was sequenced in a study of blood T cell repertoires in COVID-19. Using immunoSEQ multiplex PCR, the repertoire was profiled, and TCRdb retains in-frame clones only, with some absent. In the table there are about 290,000 clones, around four fifths of which are singletons. The junction had 4 bases not matched to a gene; V was cut back by 2 bases and J by 11 bases. In germline, CDR1 is KGHSH, CDR2 LQKENI. The CDR3 is 14 residues long. The material sequenced was peripheral blood. The chain carries TRBV18 and TRBJ1-6; 9 bases match TRBD1. This sequence was found in a woman aged 50 to 60 with active or convalescent COVID-19. CDR3 amino acids: CASSPEGQGTPLHF. In DNA, the CDR3 is TGTGCCAGCTCACCAGAAGGACAGGGGACACCCCTCCACTTT.